One and the same sample provided the 10 T cell receptor beta chains below, sequenced in a study of T cells after yellow fever vaccination (dated by TCRdb to between 2018 and 2021). The treatment or condition tag for this specimen amounts to: live attenuated yellow fever vaccine strain. Receptors were amplified or captured by 5' RACE. TCRdb names Illumina HiSeq 2500 as the instrument used. The public sequencing data were trimmed at Q25 with fastp and processed into clonotypes with MiXCR by TCRdb, which kept only in-frame beta chains. Every CDR3 protein is listed once, alongside the most common genes and DNA of its rows. This sample lists some 560,000 distinct CDR3 sequences; around 21% were detected once. The ten largest clones add up to roughly an eighth of the sample. The input for sequencing was PBMCs, taken 15 days after the yellow fever booster vaccination. Every receptor here comes from a young man who received the YFV17D yellow fever vaccine.

The rearrangement joins TRBV5-1 to TRBJ2-5; TRBD2 matches at 7 bases. With 0 bases clipped from V and 4 bases from J, the junction kept 6 bases outside the gene matches. This CDR3 has 15 amino acids. The germline V gene encodes CDR1 SGHRS and CDR2 YFSETQ. CDR3 in amino acids: CASSLAGPGGETQYF. The CDR3 coding sequence is TGCGCCAGCAGCTTGGCAGGGCCGGGGGGAGAGACCCAGTACTTC.

The J gene is TRBJ2-3, the V gene TRBV7-8, with a possible D match to TRBD2 (6 bases). Trimming took 5 bases from V and 3 from J, leaving 15 bases between them. The CDR3 is 15 residues long. Germline V gives CDR1 SGHVS, CDR2 FQNEAQ. DNA of the CDR3: TGTGCCAGCAGCCTAATTTCGGCGGGAACAGATACGCAGTATTTT. Encoded protein: CASSLISAGTDTQYF. The full variable domain, in which reference TRBV7-8 and TRBJ2-3 provide the parts outside the CDR3, is GAGVSQSPRYKVAKRGQDVALRCDPISGHVSLFWYQQALGQGPEFLTYFQNEAQLDKSGLPSDRFFAERPEGSVSTLKIQRTQQEDSAVYLCASSLISAGTDTQYFGPGTRLTVL.

This clonotype was observed a single time. The V and J genes are TRBV12-3 or TRBV12-4 and TRBJ2-7; the D gene is possibly TRBD2 (6 bases). The CDR3 contains 15 residues. Trimming took 2 bases from V and 2 from J, leaving 13 bases between them. CDR3 residues: CASSLSGDLTYEQYF. The CDR3 DNA reads TGTGCCAGCAGTTTATCGGGGGACCTCACCTACGAGCAGTACTTC.

This clonotype has only a few counts. The rearrangement links TRBV15 to TRBJ1-4, with D possibly TRBD1 on 5 matching bases. Germline V gene sequence: CDR1 LNHNV, CDR2 YYDKDF (reference sequence). The CDR3 extends over 13 amino acids. The V end was cut by 8 bases, the J end by 4 bases, with 11 bases between. The CDR3 nucleotides are TGTGCCACCGCCGGGACTCGTAATGAAAAACTGTTTTTT. It specifies CATAGTRNEKLFF.

This clonotype was seen a handful of times. This rearrangement joins TRBV7-2 to TRBJ1-3; no definite D call. The germline gives CDR1 SGHTA, CDR2 FQGNSA. The CDR3 runs to 14 residues. V lost 0 bases and J 4 bases, leaving 7 bases between the germline ends. CDR3 nucleotides: TGTGCCAGCAGCTTAGCTGTGGGGGGAAACACCATATATTTT. It translates to CASSLAVGGNTIYF.

The chain links TRBV6-5 to TRBJ2-1; 10 nucleotides line up with TRBD1. V dropped 4 bases and J dropped 4; count of bases not matched to a gene: 4. CDR1 and CDR2 from the germline V gene are MNHEY and SVGAGI. The CDR3 runs 15 residues. CDR3 nucleotide sequence: TGTGCCAGCAGTTCCGGGACAGGGGAATACAATGAGCAGTTCTTC. As protein: CASSSGTGEYNEQFF.

The genes are TRBV25-1 and TRBJ2-7; D uncertain. V lost 8 bases to trimming and J lost 0 bases, with 11 bases between them. The CDR3 has 13 residues. Germline CDR1 and CDR2: MGHDK and SYGVNS. Written as DNA, the CDR3 is TGTGCCAGCGGGTGGCCAAGCTCCTACGAGCAGTACTTC. It encodes CASGWPSSYEQYF.

This chain joins TRBV18 and TRBJ2-1, with 8 positions matching TRBD2. In germline, CDR1 is KGHSH, CDR2 LQKENI. Trimming cost V 3 bases and J 7 bases; bases outside gene matches: 11. The CDR3 covers 16 residues. The CDR3 loop is CASSPLTGTRLNEQFF. DNA for the CDR3: TGTGCCAGCTCACCGCTTACCGGGACTAGGTTGAATGAGCAGTTCTTC.

The rearrangement links TRBV7-2 to TRBJ2-3; 7 bases agree with TRBD2. Germline loops: CDR1 SGHTA, CDR2 FQGNSA. This CDR3 has 15 amino acids. Trimming cost V 3 bases and J 4 bases; bases outside gene matches: 7. CDR3 coding DNA: TGTGCCAGCAGCTTGGTGACTAGCAGCCCAGATACGCAGTATTTT. Encoded protein: CASSLVTSSPDTQYF.

At least ten counts were recorded for this clonotype. The rearrangement uses TRBV14 and TRBJ2-2; tentatively, D is TRBD2 (6 bases). Trimming pared 4 bases from V and 5 bases from J, leaving 17 bases between. This CDR3 has 16 amino acids. CDR1 SGHDN and CDR2 FVKESK come from the germline V gene. Here the CDR3 reads CASSLMGLLGTGELFF. Written as DNA, the CDR3 is TGTGCCAGCAGCCTCATGGGACTGCTGGGGACCGGGGAGCTGTTTTTT.